Shown below are 28 T cell receptor beta chains from a single sample sequenced in a study of cytomegalovirus exposure and HLA in healthy donors. Researchers ran the PCR with 60 Vbeta and 13 Jbeta primers. Produced via immunoSEQ multiplex PCR; TCRdb's table is partial and in-frame only. The data hold about 120,000 clones, with around 75% observed a single time. The sequenced sample consisted of PBMCs. The receptors were sampled from a woman in her forties or fifties in good health and CMV-seronegative.

This clone showed up just a few times. The junction departs from the called germline gene at one end, perhaps through a read error. The chain uses TRBV7-9 and TRBJ2-7; 8 nucleotides line up with TRBD1. The CDR3 loop spans 16 amino acids. From germline, CDR1 is SEHNR and CDR2 FQNEAQ (reference sequence). CDR3 in DNA: TGTTCCAGCAGCTTAGTTAGTACAGGGGGAACCTACGAGCAGTACTTC. Its translation is CSSSLVSTGGTYEQYF.

This chain connects TRBV9 to TRBJ2-7; D may be TRBD2 (8 bases). V was shortened by 4 bases and J by 5 bases, with 31 bases between the two germline ends. Germline V gene data show CDR1 as SGDLS and CDR2 as YYNGEE. The CDR3 runs to 19 residues. In nucleotides, the CDR3 is TGTGCCAGCAGCCATCCCCGACAGACTAGCGAGGGGGCCTGGGACGAGCAGTACTTC. Its translation: CASSHPRQTSEGAWDEQYF.

The V gene is TRBV5-4, the J gene TRBJ2-3; a possible D gene is TRBD2 (6 bases). Trimming pared 2 bases from V and 4 bases from J, leaving 17 bases between. Germline lookup yields CDR1 SGHNT and CDR2 YYREEE (reference sequence). The CDR3 has 16 amino acids. The CDR3 DNA follows: TGTGCCAGCAGCTTTCCCGGACTACCAGGCCCAGATACGCAGTATTTT. This gives the protein CASSFPGLPGPDTQYF.

CDR3 amino acids: CASSLGSGANTGELFF. In nucleotides, the CDR3 is TGTGCCAGCAGCTTGGGCTCGGGGGCGAACACCGGGGAGCTGTTTTTT. This chain uses TRBV5-4 with TRBJ2-2, with D possibly being TRBD2 (6 bases). Germline loops: CDR1 SGHNT, CDR2 YYREEE (reference sequence). V lost 0 bases, J lost 0 bases, and 9 bases lay in between. The CDR3 consists of 16 residues.

The rearrangement joins TRBV11-2 to TRBJ1-1; 9 nucleotides align to TRBD1. Trimming cost V 5 bases and J 0 bases; bases outside gene matches: 4. Germline lookup yields CDR1 SGHAT and CDR2 FQNNGV. This CDR3 spans 15 amino acids. CDR3 sequence (DNA): TGTGCCAGCAGCCCCAGACAGGGGGTGAACACTGAAGCTTTCTTT. This sequence encodes CASSPRQGVNTEAFF.

The chain couples TRBV27 to TRBJ2-1; TRBD1 agrees at 10 bases. With V trimmed by 3 bases and J by 8 bases, 7 bases remained unmatched. Germline V gene sequence: CDR1 MNHEY, CDR2 SMNVEV (reference sequence). The CDR3 covers 15 residues. The chain's CDR3 is CASSFPGQGPYEQFF. For the CDR3, the DNA is TGTGCCAGCAGTTTTCCGGGACAGGGGCCCTATGAGCAGTTCTTC.

This clone has more than one count but fewer than ten. The V and J genes are TRBV4-1 and TRBJ1-4; 7 bases are a match to TRBD1. Germline V gene lookup returns CDR1 MGHRA and CDR2 YSYEKL. The CDR3 covers 16 residues. V gave up 5 bases and J gave up 1 base; unmatched junction bases: 7. The DNA of the CDR3 is TGCGCCAGCAGCGGAAGGACAGGTGGAACTAATGAAAAACTGTTTTTT. This gives the protein CASSGRTGGTNEKLFF.

This clone occurred a few times. V usage is TRBV11-2 and J usage is TRBJ2-3; 11 bases align to TRBD2. The CDR3 loop spans 16 amino acids. Germline V gene lookup returns CDR1 SGHAT and CDR2 FQNNGV. J lost 0 bases, V lost 5 bases, and 4 bases had no gene match. CDR3 residues: CASSLAGGYSTDTQYF. In DNA, the CDR3 is TGTGCCAGCAGCCTAGCGGGAGGTTATAGCACAGATACGCAGTATTTT.

This CDR3 is CASSYGQSNTEAFF. CDR3 DNA: TGTGCCAGCAGCTATGGACAGAGCAACACTGAAGCTTTCTTT. The rearrangement uses TRBV7-2 and TRBJ1-1; possibly TRBD1 for D (6 bases). The V end was cut by 4 bases, the J end by 2 bases, with 11 bases between. The germline gives CDR1 SGHTA, CDR2 FQGNSA. CDR3 length: 14 amino acids. Combining the CDR3 with reference TRBV7-2 and TRBJ1-1 gives the whole variable domain GAGVSQSPSNKVTEKGKDVELRCDPISGHTALYWYRQSLGQGLEFLIYFQGNSAPDKSGLPSDRFSAERTGGSVSTLTIQRTQQEDSAVYLCASSYGQSNTEAFFGQGTRLTVV.

The rearrangement links TRBV7-9 to TRBJ1-1; 8 bases match TRBD1. V gave up 5 bases and J gave up 3 bases; unmatched junction bases: 8. This CDR3 has 15 amino acids. Germline CDR1 reads SEHNR; CDR2 reads FQNEAQ (reference sequence). The CDR3 DNA follows: TGTGCCAGCAGCCCGTTTGGGACAGGTGACACTGAAGCTTTCTTT. Its protein product is CASSPFGTGDTEAFF.

The rearrangement links TRBV10-3 to TRBJ1-1; D is uncertain. Germline-derived CDR1 and CDR2 are ENHRY and SYGVKD. This CDR3 region has 15 residues. Trimming took off 6 bases at V and 5 bases at J, with 19 bases between the two ends. CDR3 nucleotides: TGTGCCATCAGCTCCCCGCGGGCGGGAGGGACTGAAGCTTTCTTT. Its translation: CAISSPRAGGTEAFF.

The chain employs TRBV29-1 and TRBJ1-5, with D perhaps matching TRBD1 (6 bases). The germline V and J ends were trimmed by 6 bases and 5 bases, with 11 bases remaining between them. Germline V gives CDR1 SQVTM, CDR2 ANQGSEA. The CDR3 totals 12 residues. The CDR3 spells CSVRDIDQPQHF. In DNA form, the CDR3 reads TGCAGCGTCCGGGACATCGATCAGCCCCAGCATTTT.

This clone was seen only once. The V call is TRBV27, the J call TRBJ1-5, with 7 bases identical to TRBD1. J was trimmed by 3 bases and V by 6 bases; bases with no gene match: 20. Germline-derived CDR1 and CDR2 are MNHEY and SMNVEV (reference sequence). The CDR3 length is 19 residues. CDR3 in DNA: TGTGCCAGCAGCGGGGGAAGAGGGAGAAGAGGGGGCATCAATCAGCCCCAGCATTTT. Translation: CASSGGRGRRGGINQPQHF.

The CDR3 DNA is TGTGCCAGCAGTTTATGGGGGCTTGACACTGAAGCTTTCTTT. Amino acids: CASSLWGLDTEAFF. J is TRBJ1-1 and V is TRBV27, with TRBD1 as a possible D gene (6 bases). The germline gives CDR1 MNHEY, CDR2 SMNVEV (reference sequence). The CDR3 spans 14 residues. The germline V and J ends were trimmed by 1 base and 3 bases, with 9 bases remaining between them.

The genes are TRBV9 and TRBJ2-7; 9 bases line up with TRBD1. The length of the CDR3 is 15 residues. V trimming: 4 bases; J trimming: 5 bases; junction bases outside the gene matches: 10. Germline V gene sequence: CDR1 SGDLS, CDR2 YYNGEE. CDR3 coding DNA: TGTGCCAGCAGCATACAGGGGGCGGCTTCCCACGAGCAGTACTTC. Its translation is CASSIQGAASHEQYF.

The genes are TRBV6-1 and TRBJ2-7; 7 bases agree with TRBD1. Germline-derived CDR1 and CDR2 are MNHNS and SASEGT. The CDR3 extends over 14 amino acids. V shed 5 bases and J 2 bases; nucleotides not matched to a gene: 6. The CDR3 is CASSRAGTAYEQYF. CDR3 nucleotides: TGTGCCAGCAGTAGAGCCGGGACAGCCTACGAGCAGTACTTC.

Regarding this clone: Other nucleotide sequences in the sample specify the same CDR3. The V gene is TRBV18, the J gene TRBJ1-1; TRBD1 matches 7 bases. Germline values: CDR1 KGHSH, CDR2 LQKENI. V gave up 3 bases and J gave up 0 bases; unmatched junction bases: 1. CDR3 length: 14 amino acids. The CDR3 here is CASSPGQVNTEAFF. CDR3 DNA sequence: TGTGCCAGCTCACCCGGACAGGTGAACACTGAAGCTTTCTTT.

The rearrangement links TRBV6-1 to TRBJ1-2; 7 nucleotides line up with TRBD1. Germline V gene lookup returns CDR1 MNHNS and CDR2 SASEGT. V trimming: 8 bases; J trimming: 6 bases; junction bases outside the gene matches: 6. The CDR3 length is 12 residues. CDR3 sequence: CASEEGANGYTF. The CDR3 nucleotides are TGTGCCAGCGAGGAGGGGGCGAATGGCTACACCTTC.

This chain connects TRBV5-6 to TRBJ2-6; 9 bases are shared with TRBD1. V was pared by 7 bases and J by 0 bases, with 5 bases of the junction left unmatched. The germline V gene has CDR1 SGHDT and CDR2 YYEEEE. The CDR3 is made up of 16 amino acids. The CDR3 reads CASVTTGGSGANVLTF. DNA of the CDR3: TGTGCCAGCGTAACGACAGGGGGCTCTGGGGCCAACGTCCTGACTTTC.

The chain combines TRBV13 with TRBJ2-1; D gene ambiguous. The germline V and J ends were trimmed by 5 bases and 9 bases, with 8 bases remaining between them. The length of the CDR3 is 11 residues. Germline V gene lookup returns CDR1 PRHDT and CDR2 FYEKMQ (reference sequence). CDR3 amino acids: CASSLYGEQFF. For the CDR3, the DNA is TGTGCCAGCAGCCTTTACGGTGAGCAGTTCTTC.

This rearrangement joins TRBV6-5 to TRBJ2-5; 10 nucleotides align to TRBD2. The CDR3 totals 15 residues. Trimming removed 5 bases from V and 5 bases from J; junction bases left unmatched: 8. CDR1 is MNHEY and CDR2 is SVGAGI in the germline V gene. The CDR3 here is CASSGIAGGGETQYF. DNA of the CDR3: TGTGCCAGCAGTGGTATAGCGGGAGGAGGGGAGACCCAGTACTTC.

The J gene is TRBJ2-7, the V gene TRBV19, with TRBD1 as a possible D gene (6 bases). V shed 3 bases and J shed 0 bases, with 12 bases lying between them. Germline CDR1 reads LNHDA; CDR2 reads SQIVND (reference sequence). The CDR3 loop spans 15 amino acids. The CDR3 spells CASSIDGQSSYEQYF. CDR3 bases: TGTGCCAGTAGTATCGACGGACAGAGCTCCTACGAGCAGTACTTC.

V and J are TRBV7-3 and TRBJ2-3; 7 nucleotides line up with TRBD1. J was trimmed by 3 bases and V by 5 bases; bases with no gene match: 11. This CDR3 comprises 16 residues. CDR1 SGHTA and CDR2 FQGTGA come from the germline V gene. The CDR3 sequence is CASSLGGLGSTDTQYF. CDR3 coding DNA: TGTGCCAGCAGCCTAGGGGGCCTGGGGTCTACAGATACGCAGTATTTT.

V gene TRBV6-6 combines with J gene TRBJ2-3, with 8 bases aligning to TRBD2. The CDR3 contains 16 residues. The germline V gene encodes CDR1 MNHNY and CDR2 SVGAGI (reference sequence). Losses at the gene ends were 7 bases for V and 0 bases for J; bases not matched to a gene: 9. CDR3 protein: CASTRPSGFSTDTQYF. For the CDR3, the DNA is TGTGCCAGCACCAGACCTAGCGGGTTTAGCACAGATACGCAGTATTTT.

At least ten counts were recorded for this clone. This chain connects TRBV7-9 to TRBJ2-7; D is unresolved. The CDR3 is made up of 15 amino acids. The V gene's germline CDR1 is SEHNR and CDR2 FQNEAQ (reference sequence). V dropped 2 bases and J dropped 0 bases, with 11 bases sitting between them. The CDR3 DNA sequence: TGTGCCAGCAGCTTATTGACTTCCAGCTCCTACGAGCAGTACTTC. Its protein product is CASSLLTSSSYEQYF.

The genes are TRBV13 and TRBJ2-1; D is undetermined. This CDR3 comprises 14 residues. V lost 3 bases, J lost 8 bases, and 14 bases lay in between. CDR1 is PRHDT, CDR2 FYEKMQ, per germline (reference sequence). CDR3 coding DNA: TGTGCCAGCAGCTTCCCCTCCCAGGCACATGAGCAGTTCTTC. As protein: CASSFPSQAHEQFF.

The CDR3 spells CASSGTVTDTQYF. DNA of the CDR3: TGTGCCAGCAGCGGGACAGTCACAGATACGCAGTATTTT. V and J are TRBV28 and TRBJ2-3, with TRBD1 matching over 7 bases. Germline CDR1 MDHEN, CDR2 SYDVKM. V trimming: 6 bases; J trimming: 2 bases; junction bases outside the gene matches: 2. This CDR3 has 13 residues.

J is TRBJ2-7 and V is TRBV30; the D gene is possibly TRBD1 (5 bases). The V gene lost 2 bases and the J gene lost 2 bases, with 16 bases spanning the gap. The germline gives CDR1 GTSNPN, CDR2 SVGIG (reference sequence). There are 15 residues in the CDR3. The CDR3 DNA reads as TGTGCCTGGAGTATTTACAGTGACAGAACCTACGAGCAGTACTTC. Residues: CAWSIYSDRTYEQYF.